Detailed here is one T cell receptor (beta chain). Its specificity is not known. This entry comes from a study of PD-1 blockade in classical Hodgkin lymphoma. Trimming removed 6 bases from V and 2 bases from J; junction bases left unmatched: 5. CDR1 LNHDA and CDR2 SQIVND come from the germline V gene (reference sequence). The CDR3 is 14 residues long. Every single patient, without exception, relapsed after autologous stem cell transplantation, and brentuximab vedotin exposure varied. Method: immunoSEQ multiplex PCR; TCRdb's copy keeps in-frame clones and lacks some. The sample has 35,000 to 45,000 clones, approximately 71% seen once; the top ten hold approximately 3%. Findings and caveats of the study: Relapsed/refractory patients reportedly had the lowest baseline TCR diversity, below newly diagnosed patients, who were below healthy donors.

The V and J genes are TRBV19 and TRBJ2-7; 9 nucleotides agree with TRBD1. The sequence was collected from a human donor with classical Hodgkin lymphoma. The sample here was peripheral blood mononuclear cells (PBMCs), taken at baseline. CDR3 residues: CASSPGQGTYEQYF. The CDR3 nucleotides read TGTGCCAGTAGCCCGGGACAGGGCACCTACGAGCAGTACTTC.